This T cell receptor (beta chain) was captured in a study of cytomegalovirus exposure and HLA in healthy donors. The repertoire was sequenced with immunoSEQ multiplex PCR; TCRdb's copy has only in-frame clones and lacks some. The repertoire holds 50,000 to 65,000 clones, 85% to 95% seen once, with over 6.5% in the top ten. The trim removed 4 bases at V and 7 bases at J, leaving 4 bases unmatched. The CDR3 has 14 residues. Germline V gene lookup returns CDR1 MGHRA and CDR2 YSYEKL. V gene TRBV4-1 combines with J gene TRBJ2-1; 10 bases are a match to TRBD2. Sequences were obtained from PBMCs. The sequence was obtained from a woman under 30 in good health and CMV-seropositive. The CDR3 bases are TGCGCCAGCAGCCGGGCTAGCGGGAGAAATGAGCAGTTCTTC. Residues: CASSRASGRNEQFF.